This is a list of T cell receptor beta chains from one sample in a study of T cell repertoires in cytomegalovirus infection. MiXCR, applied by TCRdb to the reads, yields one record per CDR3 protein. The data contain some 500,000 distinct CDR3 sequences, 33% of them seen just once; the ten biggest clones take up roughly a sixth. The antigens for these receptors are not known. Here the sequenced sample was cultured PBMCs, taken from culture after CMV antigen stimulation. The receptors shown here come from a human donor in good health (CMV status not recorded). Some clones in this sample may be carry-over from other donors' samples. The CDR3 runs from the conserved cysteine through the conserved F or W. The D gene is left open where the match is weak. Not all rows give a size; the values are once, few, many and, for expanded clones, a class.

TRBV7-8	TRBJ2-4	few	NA	TGTGCCAGCAGCTTAGCCTCCCGGAAGGACATTCAGTACTTC	CASSLASRKDIQYF
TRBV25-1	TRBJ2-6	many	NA	TGTGCCAGCGCCGTAACTGGGGCCAACGTCCTGACTTTC	CASAVTGANVLTF
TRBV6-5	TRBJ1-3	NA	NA	TGTGCCAGCAGTTACTCGGGCGGGGAAACTGGAAACACCATATATTTT	CASSYSGGETGNTIYF
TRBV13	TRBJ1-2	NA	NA	TGTGCCAGCAGCTTAGTAGGGTGGAAAGATCATGGCTACACCTTC	CASSLVGWKDHGYTF
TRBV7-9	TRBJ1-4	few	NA	TGTGCCAGCAGCTTCACCCCAGTTCTCCGGGAAAAACTGTTTTTT	CASSFTPVLREKLFF
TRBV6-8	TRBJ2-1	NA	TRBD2	TGTGCCAGCAGTAAGCGACGGGGGGGGGATAATGAGCAGTTCTTC	CASSKRRGGDNEQFF
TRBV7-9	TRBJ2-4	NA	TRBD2	TGTGCCAGCAGCTTCGGACTAGCGGGAGGCCCAAACATTCAGTACTTC	CASSFGLAGGPNIQYF
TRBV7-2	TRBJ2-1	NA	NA	TGTGCCAGCAGCGAAGGCTACAATGAGCAGTTCTTC	CASSEGYNEQFF
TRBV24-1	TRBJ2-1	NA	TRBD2	TGTGCCACCAGTGATTGGACTAGCGGGAGGGTTGGTGAGCAGTTCTTC	CATSDWTSGRVGEQFF
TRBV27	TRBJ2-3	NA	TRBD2	TGTGCCAGCGCGATAGCGGGAGGTTCAGATACGCAGTATTTT	CASAIAGGSDTQYF
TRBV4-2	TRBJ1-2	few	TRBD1	TGTGCCAGCAGCCCATTATCCGGACAGGGGGTTTTTAATGGCTACACCTTC	CASSPLSGQGVFNGYTF
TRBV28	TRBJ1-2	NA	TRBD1	TGTGCCAGCAGGCGAGGACAGGAAAACTATGGCTACACCTTC	CASRRGQENYGYTF
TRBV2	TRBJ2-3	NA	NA	TGTGCCAGCAGTTTCGAAGGGGTCTACACAGATACGCAGTATTTT	CASSFEGVYTDTQYF
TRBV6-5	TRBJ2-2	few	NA	TGTGCCAGCAGTTCGAGGGGCACCGGGGAGCTGTTTTTT	CASSSRGTGELFF
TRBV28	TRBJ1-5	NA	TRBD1	TGTGCCAGCAGAAAGGGACAGGTGAATCAGCCCCAGCATTTT	CASRKGQVNQPQHF
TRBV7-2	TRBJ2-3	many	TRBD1	TGTGCCAGCAGCTTAAAGACAGGGGGCGCTTCGGCAGATACGCAGTATTTT	CASSLKTGGASADTQYF
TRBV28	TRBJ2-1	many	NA	TGTGCCAGCAGTAGCCAGGTGAGGAACTACAATGAGCAGTTCTTC	CASSSQVRNYNEQFF
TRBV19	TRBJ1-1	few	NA	TGTGCCAGTAGTATCGGAGTGCCGAACACTGAAGCTTTCTTT	CASSIGVPNTEAFF
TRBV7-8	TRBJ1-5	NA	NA	TGTGCCAGCAGCTTAGGGGGGAGGCATTCCGTTCAGCCCCAGCATTTT	CASSLGGRHSVQPQHF
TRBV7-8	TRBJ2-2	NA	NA	TGTGCCAGCAGCTTAGGTCTAACACCGGGGACCGGGGAGCTGTTTTTT	CASSLGLTPGTGELFF
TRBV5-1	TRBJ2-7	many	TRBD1	TGCGCCAGCAGCTTCCCGGGACAGGGGGTCTACGAGCAGTACTTC	CASSFPGQGVYEQYF
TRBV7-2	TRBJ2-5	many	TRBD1	TGTGCCAGCAGCTTAACGCGGGGACAGGGGACCGGTCTGGAGGGGTTC	CASSLTRGQGTGLEGF
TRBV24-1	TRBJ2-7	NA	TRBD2	TGTGCCACCAGTGATCCTAGCGGGAGAAAGGGCAACGAGCAGTACTTC	CATSDPSGRKGNEQYF
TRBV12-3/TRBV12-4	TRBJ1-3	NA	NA	TGTGCCAGCAGACCCGACAGATTCTCGCTGTCCTCTGGAAACACCATATATTTT	CASRPDRFSLSSGNTIYF
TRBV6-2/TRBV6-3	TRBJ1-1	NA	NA	TGTGCTGCGAGCAGGGGTGTTGTGAACACTGAAGCTTTCTTT	CAASRGVVNTEAFF
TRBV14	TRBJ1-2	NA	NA	TGTGCCAGCAGTGCTCTGGGCTATGGCTACACCTTC	CASSALGYGYTF
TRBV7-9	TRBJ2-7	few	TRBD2	TGTGCCAGCAGCTTAACCCAAACTAGCGGGAGGTACGAGCAGTACTTC	CASSLTQTSGRYEQYF
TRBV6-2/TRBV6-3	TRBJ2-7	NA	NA	TGTGCCAGCAGTTATCTAGGGGGTCCGAGATCCTACGAGCAGTACTTC	CASSYLGGPRSYEQYF